This T cell receptor (beta chain) emerged from a study of blood T cell repertoires in COVID-19 (dated by TCRdb to 2020 to 2022). Background on the whole study: Samples covering the acute and convalescent phases of COVID-19 were provided by collaborators in the United States, Italy and Spain. The sample metadata nearly always contained a de-identified subject ID, COVID-19 status, age in years and sex. Samples came from the ongoing ImmuneRACE study (first 160 participants) plus 1,254 subjects from 6 global collaborators. The repertoires were released in a freely available public database meant as a resource for research on the immune response to SARS-CoV-2. Subjects who had been exposed to COVID-19, were actively infected with it, or had recovered from it provided the deeply sampled blood TCRbeta repertoires that made up the dataset. The prospective study material was composed of cDNA or gDNA derived from T cells, B-cell-depleted T cells, or PBMCs. Where available, HLA class I and class II types were obtained from metadata supplied by the sample provider rather than from assay-based typing. The study at large found these results: How much clinical and demographic metadata was included differed by source and by participant, and the metadata was provided uncurated.

A remark on this clone: Its antigen is currently not known. Per-base quality was not reported, and no clone a single base away is much larger than it.

The CDR1 and CDR2 encoded by the germline V gene (reference sequence) are MNHEY and SMNVEV. The trim is 3 bases for V and 4 bases for J, with a gap of 7 bases between the germline ends. The CDR3 runs 13 amino acids, cysteine and phenylalanine included. Only the CDR3 DNA is retained, 39 bases long and in frame from the first base. TCRbeta CDR3 regions were amplified from genomic DNA by means of the immunoSEQ Assay, a bias-controlled multiplex PCR. As for the original processing: Nucleated cell counts per sample were estimated from amplification of reference gene primers within the assay. To quantify the absolute abundance of each unique TCRbeta CDR3 rearrangement, sequence reads were collapsed and filtered. Productive Simpson clonality was computed per sample as the square root of Simpson's diversity index over productive rearrangements. TCRdb carries this immuneACCESS record with in-frame sequences only. Its versions omit some clonotypes, under half of them owing to an unresolved V gene in the studies checked, with the rest unexplained. The V and J calls and clone size were taken over from that table, and D and trimming were inferred from the DNA. The sample yields 150,000 to 200,000 clones; about 77% were counted once. Around 14% of the sample belongs to the ten largest clones.

Collaborating institutions collected whole blood in K2EDTA tubes following their own protocols. Collaborator samples were shipped for TCRbeta analysis as frozen whole blood, isolated PBMCs, or DNA extracted from either sample type. This receptor chain uses TRBV27 and TRBJ1-5; the D gene lacks a confident call. Material for sequencing was peripheral blood. This sequence originates from a woman older than 75 with acute or convalescent COVID-19. The sequenced DNA is TGTGCCAGCAGTTTCGGAGTAAATCAGCCCCAGCATTTT. Translated, this gives CASSFGVNQPQHF.